This record concerns one T cell receptor beta chain sequence. Antigen: not known. The data stem from a study of PD-1 blockade in classical Hodgkin lymphoma. Study background: A 3 mg/kg intravenous dose of nivolumab was received by patients every 2 weeks.

Study conclusions and caveats: Some patients started nivolumab under 1 year after ASCT, and they were excluded.

Germline V gene sequence: CDR1 SGHNT, CDR2 YYREEE (reference sequence). The trim removed 4 bases at V and 6 bases at J, leaving 9 bases unmatched. There are 14 residues in the CDR3. Each and every patient relapsed after autologous stem cell transplantation, and patients got differing brentuximab vedotin exposure. Classifying best responses yielded complete response, partial response or progressive disease. TCRdb keeps only in-frame clones here, not all; method: immunoSEQ multiplex PCR. The table has around 20,000 clones, 80% to 90% seen once. The chain joins TRBV5-4 to TRBJ1-2; 7 nucleotides agree with TRBD1. The TCR comes from a human donor with classical Hodgkin lymphoma. Source: peripheral blood mononuclear cells (PBMCs), taken before the second cycle of nivolumab. CDR3 residues: CASSLDTGVNGYTF. In DNA form, the CDR3 reads TGTGCCAGCAGCCTAGATACAGGGGTTAATGGCTACACCTTC. The entire variable domain, with the rest obtained from reference TRBV5-4 and TRBJ1-2, is as follows: ETGVTQSPTHLIKTRGQQVTLRCSSQSGHNTVSWYQQALGQGPQFIFQYYREEENGRGNFPPRFSGLQFPNYSSELNVNALELDDSALYLCASSLDTGVNGYTFGSGTRLTVV.